This record looks at one TCR beta chain sequence and its context. Its cognate antigen has yet to be identified. The sample holds no much larger clone one base away, and base qualities are not on file. This sample was included in a study of cytomegalovirus exposure and HLA in healthy donors listed by TCRdb under 2017. Background for the entire study: An earlier analysis of roughly 500 of the donors reported 276 Gb of sequence data and 95 million to 140 million unique TCR beta sequences obtained from roughly 180 million T cells. Genome-wide SNP genotypes for about 65% of the 666 donors were used in a later genetic analysis, which treated that subset as a discovery cohort. The T cell repertoires of some 670 subjects were profiled by immunosequencing and related to cytomegalovirus serostatus. Besides the first cohort of about 730 subjects, a separate validation cohort made up of some 110 different subjects was used. The study aimed to test whether cataloging public T cell receptors could reveal signatures of past pathogen exposure. Alongside the repertoire data, information on donor age, sex, ethnicity and CMV serostatus was compiled. About 320 gigabases of sequencing data and approximately 85 million unique TCR sequences were included in an early release covering several hundred HLA-typed donors. High-throughput TCR immunosequencing, statistical association of individual TCRs with disease status, and machine learning were combined to predict cytomegalovirus infection status. About five DR-DQ haplotypes were handled as single units for association and clustering, since linkage in the cohort was strong. All discovery cohort repertoires had been generated on a single sequencing platform. Of the 300 to 400 genotyped donors, approximately 80% fell in the genetic ancestry cluster associated with self-reported Caucasian donors. In a later analysis, previously published TCR beta repertoires from 600 to 850 donors were re-analyzed and high-resolution HLA genotyping was added so that TCR occurrence patterns could be studied. HLA typing included class I and class II loci at four-digit resolution. An earlier analysis of fewer than 750 of the donors used high-throughput TCR beta sequencing to judge whether each TCR beta V gene segment behaved as functional or pseudogenic. The number of donors typed differed by locus, with about 620-630 for A, B, C, DRB1 and DQB1, 522 for DQA1, 600 to 610 for DPA1, and roughly 450 for DPB1. Among about 400 genotyped donors of the cohort, an average of around 250,000 unique TCR beta nucleotide sequences was sequenced per donor, of which 15% to 20% were non-productive. The later analysis used no new phenotypic data to find candidate immune exposures, relying instead on TCR beta sequences and their occurrence across donors. The study at large found these results: Cytomegalovirus status was reported to be diagnosed by the classifier with high specificity and sensitivity in both the original and validation cohorts. A later analysis reported that several top co-occurrence clusters appeared linked to parvovirus B19, influenza, CMV and Epstein-Barr virus. In an earlier analysis of 587 of the donors, most TCR beta V segments appeared in productive rearrangements about 87% or about 30% of the time, broadly matching IMGT annotations. In a later analysis, over 15,000 TCR beta sequences were associated with specific HLA alleles at a false discovery rate of 0.05. The study gave a list of over 150 TCR beta chains associated with cytomegalovirus. According to the authors, the approach could potentially be generalized to other disease states and immunological phenotypes. A group of highly shared sequence variants was considered likely to be a technical artifact of the sequencing pipeline. The earlier analysis of approximately 560 of the donors excluded roughly 16 rarely observed V segments, including chromosome 9 orphons, because counts were too low. Because the 87-base-pair reads could not distinguish some IMGT-functional V segments, including TRBV6-2 and TRBV6-3, those segments were excluded. A later analysis found that TCR association rates varied across HLA loci, with DRB1 alleles showing the most associated TCRs and HLA-C alleles the fewest. In vitro tests confirmed that a few of the cytomegalovirus-associated TCR beta chains recognize cytomegalovirus antigens. Immune exposure information for the cohort was limited to CMV serostatus. Most TCR sequences were seen in very few donors, while some public TCRs were found in many individuals. A later analysis found that HLA-associated TCR beta chains were more clonally expanded and had lower generation probabilities than equally common non-associated chains. This cohort had only TCR beta chains sequenced, and the lack of alpha or paired-chain data limited which features could be detected. Because HLA typing was missing for some donors at each locus, association tests included only the typed subset. Sequencing depth was assumed to be roughly uniform across donors in the presence/absence analyses, though that assumption may not hold. V-gene and J-gene trimming of TCR beta chains was associated with a missense DCLRE1C variant in a later genetic analysis, and the association was replicated in an independent cohort. According to a later genetic analysis, donors in an Asian-associated ancestry cluster had fewer N-insertions in productive TCRs than the approximately 630-donor mean. Linkage disequilibrium might explain the correlated functional status among segregating V segments, but an unknown experimental factor could not be ruled out. A later analysis found that most CMV-associated TCR beta chains appeared HLA-restricted, with HLA associations seemingly driven largely by CMV exposure. When HLA alleles, especially DR and DQ, strongly co-occurred, attributing TCR associations to individual alleles was difficult. A further reported finding was that TCR beta sequences accurately predicted the HLA-A and HLA-B alleles for most subjects in the first cohort.

The cohort consisted of 600 or so healthy bone marrow donors. At the time of sampling, all cohort members were nominally healthy, though unrecorded immune exposures were likely present. The donor tested CMV seropositive, placing the donor among the approximately 310 seropositive members of the cohort. Every donor gave a peripheral blood sample, and the peripheral blood mononuclear cells from that sample were used for TCR beta sequencing. The Qiagen DNeasy Blood Extraction Kit was used to extract genomic DNA from the blood cell samples. Receptor amplification or capture employed the immunoSEQ multiplex PCR assay. For the multiplex PCR, a mixture combining 60 forward primers for TCR Vbeta segments and 13 reverse primers for TCR Jbeta segments was used. Amplification of the CDR3 region of rearranged TCR beta genes was performed with a multiplex PCR assay on genomic DNA. On the Illumina HiSeq System, the amplified TCR beta libraries were sequenced as 87-base-pair reads. Concerning the study's data processing: A later analysis tallied 75 million to 85 million unique TCR beta chains across the 666 repertoires, and some 12 million of those chains were shared by two or more donors. A nearest-neighbor algorithm error-corrected the raw reads and collapsed the reads into unique sequences, merging closely related sequences to remove PCR and sequencing errors. CDR3 sequences were aligned to IMGT reference sequences to assign V, D and J gene segments. For a sequence to be retained, at least a six-nucleotide match to both a V gene segment and a J gene segment was required. Rearrangements were called productive when the CDR3 lacked stop codons and stayed in frame with V and J; all others were non-productive. CDR3 was defined by IMGT convention, running from the second conserved V-encoded cysteine to the conserved J-encoded phenylalanine. The earlier analysis of about 620 of the donors excluded sequences that lacked an unambiguous match to a single V gene segment. In an earlier analysis of a few hundred of the donors, V segments were called functional above 56.7% productive rearrangements and were called segregating when the between-donor standard deviation exceeded 5%. A statistical classification framework was built to diagnose cytomegalovirus status from the catalog of TCR beta chain sequences. In a later analysis, V and J genes were assigned by comparing TCR nucleotide sequences against IMGT/GENE-DB human TR gene sequences. The TCRdist pipeline was used in a later analysis to assign CDR3 sequences and most-parsimonious VDJ recombination scenarios. In a later analysis, each TCR beta chain was defined by its CDR3 amino acid sequence together with its V-gene family, and reads without a unique V-gene family were excluded. In a later analysis, fewer than 600 highly shared, low-generation-probability nucleotide sequences were removed to address suspected cross-contamination and a sequencing artifact. In a later analysis, a clonal expansion index was calculated for each public chain from normalized within-repertoire ranks of inferred template counts. A later analysis computed generation probabilities with a VDJ recombination model fitted to out-of-frame rearrangements, and checked the results against IGoR. Hypergeometric tests were used in a later analysis to score TCR-TCR, TCR-HLA and TCR-CMV co-occurrence, with a repertoire-size bias correction applied to the TCR pairs. False discovery rates were estimated in a later analysis by permuting HLA or CMV assignments 20 times. In a later analysis, co-occurring TCRs were grouped using DBSCAN, with TCRdist sequence similarity added in when clustering inside HLA-allele-positive subsets. For co-occurrence clustering, repertoires with fewer than 30,000 or more than 120,000 public chains were excluded, along with about five repertoires with anomalous nucleotide sharing. What TCRdb holds here is the immuneACCESS table cut down to in-frame rearrangements. Part of the clones is not present; checked against another copy, under half of the missing clones reflect an unresolved V gene, and the others are unexplained. D and trimming come from the DNA, and the V and J calls and clone size come from that table. For this sample there are about 160,000 clones; approximately 80% appear just once. 6.3% of the sample is taken by the ten largest.

Sequences SGHAT (CDR1) and FQNNGV (CDR2) are obtained from the germline V gene. V loses 1 base, J loses 1 base, and the germline ends lie 8 bases apart. From the cysteine through the phenylalanine, the CDR3 covers 15 amino acids. The entry retains the CDR3 DNA only, 45 bases that are in frame from base 1. The sequencing sample was made of PBMCs. The chain links TRBV11-2 with TRBJ2-4; a weak D assignment points to TRBD2 (5 bases agree). This TCR was sampled from a male donor in good health and CMV-seropositive. DNA sequence: TGTGCCAGCAGCTTAGTGCGGGTGGCCAAAAACATTCAGTACTTC. This codes for CASSLVRVAKNIQYF.